This record covers a single T cell receptor beta chain. Its cognate antigen is unknown. The sample belongs to a study of cytomegalovirus exposure and HLA in healthy donors. The CDR3 runs to 15 residues. J lost 3 bases, V lost 4 bases, and 8 bases had no gene match. Per germline, CDR1 SGDLS and CDR2 YYNGEE. Data came from immunoSEQ multiplex PCR; TCRdb stores just in-frame clones and leaves some out. This table has fewer than 60,000 clones, 89% appearing once. Study results and caveats: According to a subsequent analysis, TCR clusters identified in the first cohort showed a tendency to co-occur across the 120 validation repertoires.

The chain joins TRBV9 to TRBJ2-5, with 8 positions matching TRBD1. The receptor was isolated from a woman younger than 30 in good health and CMV-seronegative. The specimen sequenced was PBMCs. The CDR3 reads CASSLSPQGEETQYF. CDR3 nucleotide sequence: TGTGCCAGCAGCCTCTCCCCACAGGGGGAAGAGACCCAGTACTTC.